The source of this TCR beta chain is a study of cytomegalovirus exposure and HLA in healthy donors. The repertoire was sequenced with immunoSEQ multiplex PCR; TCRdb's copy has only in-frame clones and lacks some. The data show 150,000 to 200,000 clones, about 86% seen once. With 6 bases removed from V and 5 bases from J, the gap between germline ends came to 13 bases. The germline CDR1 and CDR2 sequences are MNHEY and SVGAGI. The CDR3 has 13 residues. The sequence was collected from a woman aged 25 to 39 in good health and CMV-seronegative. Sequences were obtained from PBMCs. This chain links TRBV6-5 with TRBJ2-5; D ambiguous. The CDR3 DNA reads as TGTGCCAGCAGCCCCCCGGGTTTGGAGACCCAGTACTTC. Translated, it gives CASSPPGLETQYF.